Below, 27 T cell receptor beta chains from the same sample are listed, as sequenced in a study of shared clonotypes between healthy human individuals. Terminally differentiated effector memory CD45RA+ cells were left out of the naive CD8 fraction, which was CD45RO-negative and positively selected for CCR7. Repertoires were generated with immunoSEQ multiplex PCR, while TCRdb's copy carries only in-frame clones and drops some. Among hundreds of thousands of clones listed, 85% to 95% were seen once. The material sequenced was naive CD8+ T cells sorted from blood. The receptors derive from a man aged 25 to 40 in good health.

The chain uses TRBV18 and TRBJ2-3; D possibly corresponds to TRBD2 (6 bases). V shed 3 bases and J shed 3 bases, with 10 bases lying between them. Germline CDR1 reads KGHSH; CDR2 reads LQKENI. This CDR3 has 14 amino acids. CDR3 in DNA: TGTGCCAGCTCACCGGGGGGAGTAACAGATACGCAGTATTTT. Its translation: CASSPGGVTDTQYF.

This clone was observed a single time. The V gene is TRBV13, the J gene TRBJ2-1; 9 bases fit TRBD2. V shed 4 bases, J shed 8 bases, and the junction held 12 bases outside the gene matches. Germline CDR1 reads PRHDT; CDR2 reads FYEKMQ (reference sequence). This CDR3 has 16 residues. CDR3: CASSSTASGIAYEQFF. Written as DNA, the CDR3 is TGTGCCAGCAGCTCGACCGCTAGCGGGATTGCTTATGAGCAGTTCTTC.

The rearrangement joins TRBV7-9 to TRBJ2-1; weak D call: TRBD1 (8 bases). Germline lookup yields CDR1 SEHNR and CDR2 FQNEAQ (reference sequence). This CDR3 region has 16 residues. Trimming took off 5 bases at V and 0 bases at J, with 14 bases between the two ends. The CDR3 protein is CASSPTGDYSYNEQFF. The DNA of the CDR3 is TGTGCCAGCAGCCCGACAGGGGACTACTCCTACAATGAGCAGTTCTTC.

The chain is built from TRBV7-3 and TRBJ2-3; D gene unclear. V lost 1 base and J lost 3, with 14 bases in between. The germline V gene has CDR1 SGHTA and CDR2 FQGTGA. The CDR3 length is 16 residues. The CDR3 protein is CASSLIAGPTTDTQYF. In DNA, the CDR3 is TGTGCCAGCAGCTTAATCGCAGGTCCTACTACAGATACGCAGTATTTT.

The chain links TRBV27 to TRBJ2-7; D is ambiguous. Trimming pared 3 bases from V and 2 bases from J, leaving 11 bases between. CDR3 length equals 14 residues. From germline, CDR1 is MNHEY and CDR2 SMNVEV (reference sequence). The CDR3 here is CASSFIGITYEQYF. The CDR3 DNA follows: TGTGCCAGCAGTTTTATAGGGATCACCTACGAGCAGTACTTC.

The chain carries TRBV7-9 and TRBJ1-1; D call uncertain. There are 15 residues in the CDR3. With 2 bases removed from V and 5 bases from J, the gap between germline ends came to 15 bases. The germline gives CDR1 SEHNR, CDR2 FQNEAQ (reference sequence). In DNA, the CDR3 is TGTGCCAGCAGCTTAAGCGTGGAGGGAGGGACTGAAGCTTTCTTT. Protein product: CASSLSVEGGTEAFF.

The chain couples TRBV10-1 to TRBJ2-2, with 7 positions matching TRBD2. V shed 3 bases, J shed 2 bases, and the junction held 6 bases outside the gene matches. Germline values: CDR1 WNHNN, CDR2 SYGVQD (reference sequence). CDR3 length: 16 residues. CDR3 loop: CASSDIPSGNTGELFF. The CDR3 DNA is TGCGCCAGCAGTGATATCCCTAGCGGAAACACCGGGGAGCTGTTTTTT.

The table lists this clone with a count of one. The chain is built from TRBV5-6 and TRBJ2-1; 8 bases match TRBD1. Germline V lookup: CDR1 SGHDT, CDR2 YYEEEE. Unmatched junction bases numbered 5, after V lost 4 bases and J lost 5 bases. This CDR3 spans 14 amino acids. The CDR3 sequence is CASSRQGNNNEQFF. The CDR3 DNA is TGTGCCAGCAGCCGACAGGGGAACAACAATGAGCAGTTCTTC.

This chain connects TRBV10-2 to TRBJ2-7; 10 nucleotides align to TRBD2. J lost 0 bases, V lost 4 bases, and 3 bases had no gene match. Germline V gene sequence: CDR1 WSHSY, CDR2 SAAADI. This CDR3 is 15 amino acids long. CDR3 DNA sequence: TGCGCCAGCAGTGGCGGACTAGCGGACTCCTACGAGCAGTACTTC. Translated: CASSGGLADSYEQYF.

Comments on this clone: Other DNA sequences in the same sample also yield this CDR3. The chain joins TRBV5-1 to TRBJ2-7, with 10 bases lining up with TRBD2. CDR3 size: 14 residues. CDR1 is SGHRS, CDR2 YFSETQ, per germline. V lost 2 bases to trimming and J lost 2 bases; unmatched junction nucleotides: 1. The CDR3 reads CASSLSGRAYEQYF. CDR3 DNA sequence: TGCGCCAGCAGCTTAAGCGGGAGGGCCTACGAGCAGTACTTC.

This chain uses TRBV4-1 with TRBJ2-5; TRBD2 matches 10 bases. Germline values: CDR1 MGHRA, CDR2 YSYEKL. V trimming: 3 bases; J trimming: 3 bases; junction bases outside the gene matches: 10. This CDR3 region has 17 residues. The CDR3 DNA sequence: TGCGCCAGCAGCCAGGAACCGGCTAGCGGGAGTAAAGAGACCCAGTACTTC. Amino acid sequence: CASSQEPASGSKETQYF.

The rearrangement joins TRBV7-9 to TRBJ2-7, with 7 bases that match TRBD1. CDR1 SEHNR and CDR2 FQNEAQ come from the germline V gene (reference sequence). J lost 6 bases, V lost 1 base, and 12 bases had no gene match. There are 16 residues in the CDR3. CDR3 residues: CASSLGVTGLELEQYF. DNA of the CDR3: TGTGCCAGCAGCTTAGGCGTGACAGGGTTGGAACTCGAGCAGTACTTC. Filled out from reference TRBV7-9 and TRBJ2-7, the complete variable domain reads DTGVSQNPRHKITKRGQNVTFRCDPISEHNRLYWYRQTLGQGPEFLTYFQNEAQLEKSRLLSDRFSAERPKGSFSTLEIQRTEQGDSAMYLCASSLGVTGLELEQYFGPGTRLTVT.

The gene calls are TRBV29-1 and TRBJ2-7, with 7 bases identical to TRBD2. Germline loops: CDR1 SQVTM, CDR2 ANQGSEA. The CDR3 runs to 14 residues. With 3 bases clipped from V and 2 bases from J, the junction kept 7 bases outside the gene matches. In nucleotides, the CDR3 is TGCAGCGTTGATTCGGGCGGGGGTACCTACGAGCAGTACTTC. This codes for CSVDSGGGTYEQYF.

The chain carries TRBV7-9 and TRBJ2-3; 15 nucleotides agree with TRBD2. This CDR3 comprises 16 residues. J gave up 9 bases and V 3 bases, and 7 bases lay outside the gene matches. Germline V gives CDR1 SEHNR, CDR2 FQNEAQ (reference sequence). The CDR3 protein is CASSLVGTSGRSTQYF. In DNA, the CDR3 is TGTGCCAGCAGCTTGGTGGGGACTAGCGGGAGGTCAACGCAGTATTTT.

The V and J genes are TRBV7-6 and TRBJ2-1; 14 positions match TRBD2. Germline trimming cut 6 bases from V and 7 bases from J; bases unmatched to any gene: 5. Germline values: CDR1 SGHVS, CDR2 FNYEAQ. This CDR3 has 15 residues. CDR3 DNA: TGTGCCAGCAGAGCCGGGACTAGCGGGAGTAATGAGCAGTTCTTC. Translated: CASRAGTSGSNEQFF.

This chain joins TRBV6-4 and TRBJ1-4; D is possibly TRBD1 (6 bases). The V gene lost 11 bases and the J gene lost 3 bases, with 16 bases spanning the gap. This CDR3 comprises 14 residues. Germline CDR1 and CDR2: MRHNA and SNTAGT. The CDR3 loop reads CAGGGRRSNEKLFF. CDR3 coding DNA: TGTGCCGGGGGGGGCAGGCGTTCTAATGAAAAACTGTTTTTT.

This sequence joins TRBV6-1 and TRBJ1-1; the match to TRBD1 covers 7 bases. There are 14 residues in the CDR3. V dropped 10 bases and J dropped 4; count of bases not matched to a gene: 12. Germline assignment: CDR1 MNHNS and CDR2 SASEGT. CDR3 protein: CATNPGQIVTEAFF. In nucleotides, the CDR3 is TGTGCCACCAATCCGGGACAGATAGTCACTGAAGCTTTCTTT.

This clone was observed a single time. The chain has TRBV7-9 and TRBJ2-7; D call uncertain. This CDR3 comprises 12 residues. Germline CDR1 SEHNR, CDR2 FQNEAQ (reference sequence). V was cut by 3 bases and J by 3 bases, with 6 bases left in between. CDR3 in DNA: TGTGCCAGCAGCTTCCAGATCTACGAGCAGTACTTC. Its protein is CASSFQIYEQYF.

The chain is built from TRBV7-2 and TRBJ2-1; no clear D gene. V lost 5 bases, J lost 8 bases, and 7 bases lay in between. The germline V gene encodes CDR1 SGHTA and CDR2 FQGNSA. The CDR3 loop spans 11 amino acids. CDR3 region: CASSLGHEQFF. CDR3 in DNA: TGTGCCAGCAGCCTAGGGCATGAGCAGTTCTTC.

The chain couples TRBV13 to TRBJ2-3, with 14 bases fitting TRBD2. The CDR3 loop spans 20 amino acids. Germline V lookup: CDR1 PRHDT, CDR2 FYEKMQ (reference sequence). The junction had 18 bases not matched to a gene; V was cut back by 7 bases and J by 3 bases. This CDR3 is CASTSRTGLAGVGRTDTQYF. The CDR3 region has the DNA TGTGCCAGCACCTCTAGAACGGGACTAGCGGGAGTAGGAAGGACAGATACGCAGTATTTT.

This clone was recorded once. The chain employs TRBV25-1 and TRBJ2-3; 7 bases align to TRBD1. V dropped 2 bases and J dropped 6; count of bases not matched to a gene: 2. Looked up from germline, CDR1 is MGHDK and CDR2 is SYGVNS. The CDR3 runs 13 residues. In DNA form, the CDR3 reads TGTGCCAGCAGTGAAGGCAGGGGGGATACGCAGTATTTT. Residues: CASSEGRGDTQYF. The whole variable domain, filled in from reference TRBV25-1 and TRBJ2-3, reads EADIYQTPRYLVIGTGKKITLECSQTMGHDKMYWYQQDPGMELHLIHYSYGVNSTEKGDLSSESTVSRIRTEHFPLTLESARPSHTSQYLCASSEGRGDTQYFGPGTRLTVL.

The chain joins TRBV2 to TRBJ2-3; possibly TRBD1 for D (6 bases). Germline V gene lookup returns CDR1 SNHLY and CDR2 FYNNEI. This CDR3 contains 14 residues. V was trimmed by 8 bases and J by 2 bases, leaving 14 bases between them. The CDR3 sequence is CASHRESFTDTQYF. CDR3 in DNA: TGTGCCAGCCACAGGGAATCATTCACAGATACGCAGTATTTT.

The chain carries TRBV10-1 and TRBJ2-1, with 10 nucleotides matching TRBD2. Trimming cost V 4 bases and J 3 bases; bases outside gene matches: 3. Germline V lookup: CDR1 WNHNN, CDR2 SYGVQD (reference sequence). The CDR3 spans 15 residues. The CDR3 region has the DNA TGCGCCAGCAGTGGAGCGGGAGGGTTCTACAATGAGCAGTTCTTC. The encoded protein is CASSGAGGFYNEQFF.

The chain has TRBV15 and TRBJ1-4; tentatively, D is TRBD1 (5 bases). The CDR3 has 15 residues. V lost 7 bases, J lost 8 bases, and 20 bases lay in between. CDR1 and CDR2 from the germline V gene are LNHNV and YYDKDF (reference sequence). This CDR3 is CATNPLGGKQEKLFF. The CDR3 DNA reads as TGTGCCACCAACCCCCTCGGGGGAAAGCAGGAAAAACTGTTTTTT.

This chain links TRBV27 with TRBJ2-7; TRBD2 aligns across 13 bases. The V segment lost 6 bases and the J segment 3 bases; nucleotides outside the gene matches: 8. The germline V gene encodes CDR1 MNHEY and CDR2 SMNVEV (reference sequence). CDR3 length: 16 residues. CDR3 amino acids: CASSLGTSGTHYEQYF. The CDR3 DNA reads TGTGCCAGCAGCTTAGGGACTAGCGGGACCCACTACGAGCAGTACTTC.

The chain links TRBV29-1 to TRBJ2-1; D possibly corresponds to TRBD2 (6 bases). The length of the CDR3 is 12 residues. With 1 base removed from V and 9 bases from J, the gap between germline ends came to 10 bases. CDR1 is SQVTM, CDR2 ANQGSEA, per germline. The CDR3 sequence is CSVEGSGLEQFF. The DNA of the CDR3 is TGCAGCGTTGAAGGGAGCGGGCTTGAGCAGTTCTTC.

This chain connects TRBV27 to TRBJ1-2; 7 bases are shared with TRBD1. V shed 6 bases, J shed 6 bases, and the junction held 10 bases outside the gene matches. The CDR3 runs to 14 residues. Germline V gene lookup returns CDR1 MNHEY and CDR2 SMNVEV (reference sequence). The CDR3 DNA reads TGTGCCAGCAGCGGCACAGGGGTCCAGGATGGCTACACCTTC. Translation gives CASSGTGVQDGYTF.